Below are 28 T cell receptor beta chains sequenced from a single sample in a study of human versus mouse CDR3 diversity and MHC coevolution. TCRdb keeps only in-frame clones here, not all; method: immunoSEQ multiplex PCR. Of about 77,000 clones listed, roughly 92% were seen once; the top ten hold roughly 0.15%. Sequences were obtained from naive CD4+ T cells from blood. Subset denoted: CD45RO-negative CD62L-positive naive CD4 T cells. The receptors derive from a person aged 25 to 75 in good health.

This clone was picked up a small number of times. The chain recombines TRBV6-6 with TRBJ1-5, with unresolved D. The CDR3 extends over 13 amino acids. The ends were cut back, 7 bases at V and 7 bases at J, with 14 bases in the middle. Germline V gene data show CDR1 as MNHNY and CDR2 as SVGAGI (reference sequence). CDR3 region: CASTARLVQPQHF. The CDR3 DNA follows: TGTGCCAGCACGGCCAGGTTAGTACAGCCCCAGCATTTT.

The rearrangement links TRBV19 to TRBJ2-3; weak D call: TRBD1 (6 bases). The CDR3 spans 12 residues. Looked up from germline, CDR1 is LNHDA and CDR2 is SQIVND (reference sequence). V was cut by 4 bases and J by 6 bases, with 8 bases left in between. The CDR3 region has the DNA TGTGCCAGTAGTACTCAGGGGGATACGCAGTATTTT. It specifies CASSTQGDTQYF.

J is TRBJ1-5 and V is TRBV29-1; the match to TRBD1 covers 7 bases. The J segment lost 5 bases and the V segment lost 4 bases, leaving 11 bases of the junction unmatched. The CDR3 totals 15 residues. Germline values: CDR1 SQVTM, CDR2 ANQGSEA. The CDR3 DNA reads TGCAGCGTTGGCTCAGGGACAGAGGGCCATCAGCCCCAGCATTTT. Its protein product is CSVGSGTEGHQPQHF. Supplemented by reference TRBV29-1 and TRBJ1-5, the full variable domain reads SAVISQKPSRDICQRGTSLTIQCQVDSQVTMMFWYRQQPGQSLTLIATANQGSEATYESGFVIDKFPISRPNLTFSTLTVSNMSPEDSSIYLCSVGSGTEGHQPQHFGDGTRLSIL.

V is TRBV5-1 and J is TRBJ2-3, with 10 bases identical to TRBD2. Germline assignment: CDR1 SGHRS and CDR2 YFSETQ. Trimming removed 2 bases from V and 4 bases from J; junction bases left unmatched: 7. There are 16 residues in the CDR3. CDR3: CASSFEGTSASDTQYF. Here the CDR3 DNA reads TGCGCCAGCAGCTTTGAAGGGACTAGCGCTTCAGATACGCAGTATTTT.

This chain connects TRBV6-5 to TRBJ2-7, with 8 bases matching TRBD2. This CDR3 comprises 15 residues. Germline values: CDR1 MNHEY, CDR2 SVGAGI. The junction had 8 bases not matched to a gene; V was cut back by 5 bases and J by 2 bases. CDR3: CASSPFGGGTYEQYF. The CDR3 DNA is TGTGCCAGCAGTCCCTTTGGCGGGGGGACCTACGAGCAGTACTTC.

This clone appeared a single time. The V call is TRBV19, the J call TRBJ2-4; 9 nucleotides match TRBD1. Losses at the gene ends were 3 bases for V and 4 bases for J; bases not matched to a gene: 13. CDR3 length: 18 amino acids. Per the germline V gene, CDR1 is LNHDA and CDR2 is SQIVND (reference sequence). The CDR3 here is CASSMPGQGGEMKNIQYF. The CDR3 DNA follows: TGTGCCAGTAGTATGCCGGGACAGGGTGGTGAAATGAAAAACATTCAGTACTTC.

The V gene is TRBV2, the J gene TRBJ1-2; 8 nucleotides align to TRBD1. Germline values: CDR1 SNHLY, CDR2 FYNNEI. V gave up 3 bases and J gave up 7 bases; unmatched junction bases: 10. The CDR3 contains 15 residues. The CDR3 nucleotides are TGTGCCAGCAGTGAGGGACAGGTCTTGAGAGGTGGCTACACCTTC. Amino acid sequence: CASSEGQVLRGGYTF.

The CDR3 region is CASSTGGYNQPQHF. The DNA of the CDR3 is TGTGCCAGCAGTACAGGCGGCTACAATCAGCCCCAGCATTTT. This chain uses TRBV6-1 with TRBJ1-5; perhaps TRBD1 as D (5 bases). CDR1 is MNHNS and CDR2 is SASEGT in the germline V gene. V lost 5 bases, J lost 3 bases, and 11 bases lay in between. The CDR3 is 14 residues long.

The chain joins TRBV5-1 to TRBJ2-3, with 15 positions matching TRBD2. The CDR3 has 18 residues. With V trimmed by 4 bases and J by 0 bases, 6 bases remained unmatched. Germline values: CDR1 SGHRS, CDR2 YFSETQ. For the CDR3, the DNA is TGCGCCAGCAGCACCGGACTAGCGGGGGGGCATAGCACAGATACGCAGTATTTT. It yields the protein CASSTGLAGGHSTDTQYF.

The chain joins TRBV6-1 to TRBJ1-6; 8 bases are shared with TRBD1. The CDR3 extends over 14 amino acids. Trimming at V came to 5 bases and at J to 9 bases, leaving 6 bases not matched to a gene. The V gene's germline CDR1 is MNHNS and CDR2 SASEGT. CDR3 DNA: TGTGCCAGCAGTTCCTTGACAGGGGTTTCACCCCTCCACTTT. Residues: CASSSLTGVSPLHF.

V gene TRBV28 combines with J gene TRBJ1-5; tentative D call: TRBD1 (5 bases). V was shortened by 3 bases and J by 1 base, with 25 bases between the two germline ends. Germline V CDR1 and CDR2: MDHEN, SYDVKM. The CDR3 consists of 20 residues. The CDR3, as DNA: TGTGCCAGCAGTTTTGGAAGCGGGCAGTCCGGGGGAGGGAGCAATCAGCCCCAGCATTTT. Its protein product is CASSFGSGQSGGGSNQPQHF. Looking up the rest from reference TRBV28 and TRBJ1-5 gives the full variable domain: DVKVTQSSRYLVKRTGEKVFLECVQDMDHENMFWYRQDPGLGLRLIYFSYDVKMKEKGDIPEGYSVSREKKERFSLILESASTNQTSMYLCASSFGSGQSGGGSNQPQHFGDGTRLSIL.

The chain combines TRBV6-5 with TRBJ2-7; 7 bases align to TRBD2. CDR3 length equals 14 residues. CDR1 is MNHEY and CDR2 is SVGAGI in the germline V gene. J was trimmed by 1 base and V by 4 bases; bases with no gene match: 4. CDR3 bases: TGTGCCAGCAGTTCTAGCGGTACTTCCTACGAGCAGTACTTC. Translated: CASSSSGTSYEQYF.

The chain recombines TRBV6-6 with TRBJ1-1; 8 positions match TRBD1. CDR1 is MNHNY, CDR2 SVGAGI, per germline (reference sequence). The CDR3 is 16 amino acids. After removal of 8 bases from V and 1 base from J, the junction contained 12 bases not matched to a gene. The CDR3 DNA follows: TGTGCCAGCTGGGACTTACAGGGGGGCACGAACACTGAAGCTTTCTTT. It translates to CASWDLQGGTNTEAFF.

The chain is built from TRBV29-1 and TRBJ1-2; D gene uncertain. The CDR3 covers 11 residues. V lost 7 bases to trimming and J lost 0 bases, with 6 bases between them. Germline loops: CDR1 SQVTM, CDR2 ANQGSEA. CDR3 sequence reads: CSAHSNYGYTF. The CDR3 DNA reads TGCAGCGCCCATTCTAACTATGGCTACACCTTC.

This chain joins TRBV30 and TRBJ1-6, with unresolved D. The CDR3 totals 17 residues. The germline gives CDR1 GTSNPN, CDR2 SVGIG (reference sequence). The ends were cut back, 0 bases at V and 0 bases at J, with 12 bases in the middle. The CDR3 loop is CAWSVARLSSYNSPLHF. CDR3 nucleotides: TGTGCCTGGAGTGTAGCTCGTCTGAGCTCCTATAATTCACCCCTCCACTTT.

The chain combines TRBV6-1 with TRBJ2-5, with 12 nucleotides matching TRBD1. Unmatched junction bases numbered 6, after V lost 2 bases and J lost 5 bases. The length of the CDR3 is 16 residues. Germline V gene data show CDR1 as MNHNS and CDR2 as SASEGT. The CDR3 region has the DNA TGTGCCAGCAGTGAACGAACCGGGACAGGGGGCGAGACCCAGTACTTC. It translates to CASSERTGTGGETQYF.

Only one count was recorded for this clone. The chain employs TRBV7-2 and TRBJ2-3, with 7 bases lining up with TRBD2. V was pared by 1 base and J by 8 bases, with 0 bases of the junction left unmatched. Germline V gene data show CDR1 as SGHTA and CDR2 as FQGNSA. The CDR3 is 12 residues long. This chain's CDR3 is CASSLGGGTQYF. Here the CDR3 DNA reads TGTGCCAGCAGCTTAGGGGGGGGTACGCAGTATTTT.

The V and J genes are TRBV5-4 and TRBJ2-1; no definite D call. The V and J ends lost 0 bases and 5 bases respectively, with 6 bases between them. CDR1 and CDR2 from the germline V gene are SGHNT and YYREEE (reference sequence). This CDR3 is 13 amino acids long. The CDR3 protein is CASSLARDNEQFF. The CDR3 DNA reads TGTGCCAGCAGCTTGGCCCGGGACAATGAGCAGTTCTTC. The variable domain in full, completed from reference TRBV5-4 and TRBJ2-1, reads ETGVTQSPTHLIKTRGQQVTLRCSSQSGHNTVSWYQQALGQGPQFIFQYYREEENGRGNFPPRFSGLQFPNYSSELNVNALELDDSALYLCASSLARDNEQFFGPGTRLTVL.

This rearrangement joins TRBV2 to TRBJ2-7; TRBD2 might be the D (5 bases). V was trimmed by 7 bases and J by 3 bases, leaving 16 bases between them. This CDR3 is built from 14 residues. Per the germline V gene, CDR1 is SNHLY and CDR2 is FYNNEI. The CDR3 nucleotides are TGTGCCAGCAAAGAGGGTTTGATGGGCTACGAGCAGTACTTC. Translating gives CASKEGLMGYEQYF.

The chain couples TRBV6-5 to TRBJ1-2; D possibly corresponds to TRBD1 (5 bases). V was pared by 6 bases and J by 8 bases, with 22 bases between. The CDR3 has 15 amino acids. Looked up from germline, CDR1 is MNHEY and CDR2 is SVGAGI. CDR3 region: CASSLVSGGGRGYTF. The DNA for the CDR3 is TGTGCCAGCAGCCTCGTTAGCGGGGGAGGTCGAGGCTACACCTTC.

CDR3 region: CASSSETEYSNQPQHF. CDR3 coding DNA: TGTGCCAGCAGTTCTGAGACAGAGTATAGCAATCAGCCCCAGCATTTT. The chain carries TRBV6-6 and TRBJ1-5; possibly TRBD1 for D (5 bases). Germline CDR1 reads MNHNY; CDR2 reads SVGAGI (reference sequence). V gave up 4 bases and J gave up 0 bases, with 13 bases separating them. The CDR3 totals 16 residues.

The rearrangement links TRBV4-3 to TRBJ1-2; the D gene is possibly TRBD1 (5 bases). Trimming removed 4 bases from V and 5 bases from J, with 14 bases in between. Germline V CDR1 and CDR2: LGHNA, YSLEER. The CDR3 covers 14 residues. The CDR3 spells CASSRELDSYGYTF. The CDR3 nucleotides read TGCGCCAGCAGCCGGGAACTCGACAGTTATGGCTACACCTTC.

Concerning this clone itself: Distinct nucleotide sequences in the sample also encode this CDR3. The rearrangement joins TRBV30 to TRBJ2-2; TRBD1 matches at 9 bases. CDR3 length equals 14 residues. Germline trimming cut 5 bases from V and 0 bases from J; bases unmatched to any gene: 1. Looked up from germline, CDR1 is GTSNPN and CDR2 is SVGIG (reference sequence). CDR3 nucleotides: TGTGCCTGGGGGACAGGGTCGAACACCGGGGAGCTGTTTTTT. It is translated as CAWGTGSNTGELFF. The full variable domain, rest sourced from reference TRBV30 and TRBJ2-2, is SQTIHQWPATLVQPVGSPLSLECTVEGTSNPNLYWYRQAAGRGLQLLFYSVGIGQISSEVPQNLSASRPQDRQFILSSKKLLLSDSGFYLCAWGTGSNTGELFFGEGSRLTVL.

This clone came up a few times. The chain combines TRBV7-2 with TRBJ2-7; the match to TRBD2 covers 10 bases. The CDR3 consists of 15 residues. J gave up 6 bases and V 3 bases, and 8 bases lay outside the gene matches. Germline values: CDR1 SGHTA, CDR2 FQGNSA. CDR3 sequence: CASSFWSGRAPEQYF. CDR3 nucleotide sequence: TGTGCCAGCAGCTTTTGGAGCGGGAGGGCCCCCGAGCAGTACTTC.

The sample holds a few counts of this clone. This sequence joins TRBV6-5 and TRBJ1-3; TRBD1 is a possible D gene (6 bases). The CDR3 extends over 15 amino acids. CDR1 and CDR2 from the germline V gene are MNHEY and SVGAGI. The V and J ends lost 6 bases and 2 bases respectively, with 14 bases between them. The CDR3 loop reads CASSRLAGAGNTIYF. The CDR3 DNA is TGTGCCAGCAGCCGGTTGGCAGGGGCTGGAAACACCATATATTTT.

The J gene is TRBJ1-2, the V gene TRBV14; 10 bases agree with TRBD1. V trimming: 3 bases; J trimming: 8 bases; junction bases outside the gene matches: 6. CDR1 and CDR2 (germline): SGHDN, FVKESK. The CDR3 has 14 residues. The CDR3 spells CASSHRGQGKGYTF. The CDR3 nucleotides read TGTGCCAGCAGCCACAGGGGACAGGGGAAGGGCTACACCTTC.

This clone was observed a handful of times. The gene calls are TRBV7-9 and TRBJ2-2; a weak D match, TRBD2 (6 bases). The CDR3 spans 14 residues. The germline V gene has CDR1 SEHNR and CDR2 FQNEAQ (reference sequence). V lost 7 bases and J 4 bases, leaving 13 bases between the germline ends. The CDR3 loop reads CASTRGSGTGELFF. For the CDR3, the DNA is TGTGCCAGCACCCGGGGGAGTGGCACCGGGGAGCTGTTTTTT.

The chain is built from TRBV2 and TRBJ2-7, with no clear D. This CDR3 region has 10 residues. V was trimmed by 5 bases and J by 3 bases, leaving 2 bases between them. Germline V CDR1 and CDR2: SNHLY, FYNNEI. The CDR3 here is CASSRYEQYF. CDR3 coding DNA: TGTGCCAGCAGTCGCTACGAGCAGTACTTC.